A single sample is the source of the 5 T cell receptor beta chains below, sequenced in a study of shared T cell receptors in the human thymus. Produced via immunoSEQ multiplex PCR; TCRdb's table is partial and in-frame only. The data contain hundreds of thousands of clones, more than 70% of them singletons. This same sample was also taken into another study, of human thymus T cells.

Sample: thymocytes. The receptors originated from a boy in the first two years of life with a congenital heart defect.

This chain uses TRBV19 with TRBJ2-7; D is ambiguous. CDR3 length: 11 amino acids. Germline V CDR1 and CDR2: LNHDA, SQIVND (reference sequence). The V end lost 5 bases, the J end lost 7 bases, and 9 bases lay between the germline ends. The CDR3 region is CASSGQAEQYF. The DNA for the CDR3 is TGTGCCAGTAGTGGTCAGGCGGAGCAGTACTTC.

V usage is TRBV15 and J usage is TRBJ2-2, with D possibly matching TRBD2 (7 bases). Germline-derived CDR1 and CDR2 are LNHNV and YYDKDF (reference sequence). The V gene lost 5 bases and the J gene lost 4 bases, with 14 bases spanning the gap. CDR3 size: 15 residues. Written as DNA, the CDR3 is TGTGCCACCAGCCCCAGGGGCGGGGGCACCGGGGAGCTGTTTTTT. Translation: CATSPRGGGTGELFF.

The CDR3 is CASSAVNTEAFF. DNA for the CDR3: TGTGCCAGCAGTGCTGTGAACACTGAAGCTTTCTTT. V usage is TRBV25-1 and J usage is TRBJ1-1, with D uncertain. V was clipped by 4 bases and J by 0 bases, with 3 bases between them. The CDR3 spans 12 residues. The germline CDR1 and CDR2 sequences are MGHDK and SYGVNS. The whole variable domain, filled in from reference TRBV25-1 and TRBJ1-1, reads EADIYQTPRYLVIGTGKKITLECSQTMGHDKMYWYQQDPGMELHLIHYSYGVNSTEKGDLSSESTVSRIRTEHFPLTLESARPSHTSQYLCASSAVNTEAFFGQGTRLTVV.

The chain joins TRBV5-4 to TRBJ2-4; TRBD2 agrees at 10 bases. The CDR3 is 15 residues long. V lost 2 bases to trimming and J lost 5 bases; unmatched junction nucleotides: 4. Germline loops: CDR1 SGHNT, CDR2 YYREEE (reference sequence). CDR3: CASSFGLAEENIQYF. CDR3 sequence (DNA): TGTGCCAGCAGCTTTGGACTAGCGGAAGAAAACATTCAGTACTTC.

V is TRBV12-5 and J is TRBJ1-1, with unresolved D. Trimming took 5 bases from V and 1 from J, leaving 17 bases between them. Germline lookup yields CDR1 LGHNT and CDR2 FRNRAP. There are 16 residues in the CDR3. The CDR3 here is CASGPYASSRNTEAFF. The CDR3 nucleotides read TGTGCTAGTGGTCCGTACGCGAGTAGCAGGAACACTGAAGCTTTCTTT. The variable domain in full, completed from reference TRBV12-5 and TRBJ1-1, reads DARVTQTPRHKVTEMGQEVTMRCQPILGHNTVFWYRQTMMQGLELLAYFRNRAPLDDSGMPKDRFSAEMPDATLATLKIQPSEPRDSAVYFCASGPYASSRNTEAFFGQGTRLTVV.